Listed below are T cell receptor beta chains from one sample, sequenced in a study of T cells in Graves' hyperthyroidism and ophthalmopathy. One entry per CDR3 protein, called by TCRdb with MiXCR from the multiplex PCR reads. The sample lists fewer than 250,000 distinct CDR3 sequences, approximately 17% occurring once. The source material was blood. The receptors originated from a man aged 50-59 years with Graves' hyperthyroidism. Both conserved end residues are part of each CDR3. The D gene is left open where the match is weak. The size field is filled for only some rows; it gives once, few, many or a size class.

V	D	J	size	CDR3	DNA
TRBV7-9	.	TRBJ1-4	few	CASSLDLGANEKLFF	TGTGCCAGCAGCTTAGACCTGGGAGCTAATGAAAAACTGTTTTTT
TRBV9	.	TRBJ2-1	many	CASSGPSSYNEQFF	TGTGCCAGCAGCGGCCCTAGCTCCTACAATGAGCAGTTCTTC
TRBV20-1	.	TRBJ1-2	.	CSARDLGTIGYTF	TGCAGTGCTAGAGATCTCGGGACCATAGGCTACACCTTC
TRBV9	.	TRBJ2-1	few	CASSTRAGEQFF	TGTGCCAGCAGCACCCGGGCCGGGGAGCAGTTCTTC
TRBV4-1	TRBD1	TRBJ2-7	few	CASSQGQGASYEQYF	TGCGCCAGCAGCCAAGGGCAGGGGGCATCCTACGAGCAGTACTTC
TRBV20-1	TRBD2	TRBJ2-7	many	CSAQLAGVTYEQYF	TGCAGTGCGCAACTAGCGGGAGTAACGTACGAGCAGTACTTC
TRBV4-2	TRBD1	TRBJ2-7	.	CASGRTGDHEQYF	TGTGCCAGCGGTCGGACAGGGGACCACGAGCAGTACTTC
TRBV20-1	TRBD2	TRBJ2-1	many	CSARMGLANEQFF	TGCAGTGCTAGGATGGGACTAGCGAATGAGCAGTTCTTC
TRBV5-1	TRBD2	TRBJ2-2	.	CASSLEGLAGGPGELFF	TGCGCCAGCAGCTTAGAGGGACTAGCGGGAGGACCCGGGGAGCTGTTTTTT
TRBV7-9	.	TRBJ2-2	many	CASSRRNTGELFF	TGTGCCAGCAGCCGCAGAAACACCGGGGAGCTGTTTTTT
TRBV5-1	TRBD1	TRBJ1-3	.	CASSLLGGVGNTIYF	TGCGCCAGCAGCTTGTTAGGGGGCGTTGGAAACACCATATATTTT
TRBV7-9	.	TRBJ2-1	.	CASSSRSGDTYEQFF	TGTGCCAGCAGCTCTAGAAGCGGGGACACCTACGAGCAGTTCTTC
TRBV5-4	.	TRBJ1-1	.	CASSPTQRSTEAFF	TGTGCCAGCAGCCCAACCCAGCGATCCACTGAAGCTTTCTTT
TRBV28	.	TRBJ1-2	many	CASSSNYGYTF	TGTGCCAGCAGCTCTAACTATGGCTACACCTTC